Listed below are T cell receptor beta chains from one sample, sequenced in a study of tumor and adjacent non-tumor tissue in lung cancer. Each CDR3 protein gets one entry after TCRdb re-called the multiplex PCR reads with MiXCR. The data hold some 80,000 distinct CDR3 sequences, with more than 65% observed a single time. Source material: distant non-tumor lung tissue. Every receptor here comes from a man aged 70 or older with non-small cell lung cancer. Each CDR3 is given with its conserved first and last residue. The D gene is left open where the match is weak. Part of the rows lack a size; the others show once, few, many or a class for expanded clones.

CDR3aa	CDR3nt	abundance	v_gene	j_gene	d_gene
CASIQWTGYYEQYF	TGCGCCAGCATACAATGGACGGGGTACTACGAGCAGTACTTC	once	TRBV4-3	TRBJ2-7	.
CAISLYRYGYIF	TGTGCCATTAGCTTATACAGATATGGCTACATCTTC	.	TRBV11-1	TRBJ1-2	.
CRNRVSNTGELFF	TGCAGAAACAGGGTTTCGAACACCGGGGAGCTGTTTTTT	.	TRBV29-1	TRBJ2-2	.
CASSPTGQRPPLHF	TGTGCCAGCAGTCCGACAGGGCAGAGACCACCCCTCCACTTT	.	TRBV28	TRBJ1-6	TRBD1
CASSSVETGVAGELFF	TGTGCCAGCAGCTCAGTGGAAACAGGGGTTGCAGGGGAGCTGTTTTTT	.	TRBV11-2	TRBJ2-2	TRBD1
CSARRGTANTGELFF	TGCAGTGCTCGAAGAGGAACAGCAAACACCGGGGAGCTATTTTTT	once	TRBV20-1	TRBJ2-2	.
CASSYSMGNNSNQPQHF	TGTGCCAGCAGTTATTCGATGGGGAACAATAGCAATCAGCCCCAGCATTTT	.	TRBV6-6	TRBJ1-5	.
CASSPDTGTITDTQYF	TGCGCCAGCAGCCCGGACACCGGGACGATCACAGATACGCAGTATTTT	many	TRBV5-1	TRBJ2-3	.
CASIPMGQGANYEQYF	TGTGCCAGCATTCCGATGGGACAGGGGGCAAACTACGAGCAGTATTTC	.	TRBV6-1	TRBJ2-7	TRBD1
CANSPTREDPYF	TGTGCCAACAGCCCCACTAGAGAGGATCCGTACTTC	.	TRBV28	TRBJ2-7	.
CAGSPRTGSQPQHF	TGTGCTGGCAGCCCCCGGACAGGTAGTCAGCCCCAGCATTTT	.	TRBV4-2	TRBJ1-5	TRBD1
CASTFFEEGPYEQYF	TGTGCCAGCACCTTCTTTGAGGAGGGACCTTACGAGCAGTACTTC	.	TRBV6-2/TRBV6-3	TRBJ2-7	.
CASNLAVETAITGYTF	TGTGCCAGCAACTTAGCGGTAGAGACCGCAATTACCGGCTACACCTTC	.	TRBV7-9	TRBJ1-2	.
CAGSHGDRTGETQYF	TGTGCCGGCAGCCACGGAGATAGGACGGGAGAGACCCAGTACTTC	.	TRBV4-2	TRBJ2-5	.
CSVREGLLGAYEQYF	TGCAGTGTTAGAGAAGGACTACTGGGGGCCTACGAGCAGTACTTC	.	TRBV20-1	TRBJ2-7	.
CASSLQGNNQPQRF	TGTGCCAGCAGTCTACAGGGTAACAATCAGCCCCAGCGTTTT	many	TRBV6-1	TRBJ1-5	.
CSAIAWTHNEQFF	TGCAGCGCGATAGCCTGGACACACAATGAGCAATTCTTC	.	TRBV29-1	TRBJ2-1	.
CTSSSGEAGTNEQFF	TGTACCAGCAGTTCCGGGGAAGCGGGAACCAATGAGCAGTTCTTC	.	TRBV6-6	TRBJ2-1	TRBD2
CASNLGARDLFGYTF	TGTGCCAGCAACTTAGGGGCTCGCGACCTCTTTGGCTACACCTTC	.	TRBV5-5	TRBJ1-2	.
CASSTNSGRTYEQYF	TGTGCCAGCAGCACGAATAGCGGGAGAACTTACGAACAGTACTTC	.	TRBV12-3/TRBV12-4	TRBJ2-7	TRBD2
CAISESRGAQETQYF	TGTGCCATCAGTGAGTCCAGGGGGGCCCAAGAGACCCAGTACTTC	.	TRBV10-3	TRBJ2-5	.
CSAREPGLSYEQYF	TGCAGTGCTAGAGAACCAGGGCTCTCCTACGAGCAGTACTTC	few	TRBV20-1	TRBJ2-7	.
CASSGEADTGELFF	TGTGCCAGCAGTGGGGAAGCGGACACCGGGGAGCTGTTTTTT	.	TRBV6-4	TRBJ2-2	.
CASARAGGSSYNSPLHF	TGTGCCAGCGCCAGGGCCGGGGGTTCGTCCTATAATTCACCCCTCCACTTT	.	TRBV11-2	TRBJ1-6	.
CSALDLGSYGYTF	TGCAGTGCCCTTGACCTAGGCAGCTATGGCTACACCTTC	.	TRBV20-1	TRBJ1-2	.
CASSFRNRSLNTDAFF	TGTGCCAGCAGCTTCCGGAACAGATCCCTGAACACTGATGCTTTCTTT	.	TRBV11-3	TRBJ1-1	.
CASSRIDRANYGYTF	TGTGCCAGCAGCAGAATCGACAGAGCTAACTATGGCTACACCTTC	medium-sized	TRBV5-6	TRBJ1-2	.
CASSPRVTGGYRDMQYF	TGTGCCAGCAGCCCTAGAGTAACGGGGGGGTATCGAGATATGCAGTATTTT	few	TRBV11-2	TRBJ2-3	TRBD2